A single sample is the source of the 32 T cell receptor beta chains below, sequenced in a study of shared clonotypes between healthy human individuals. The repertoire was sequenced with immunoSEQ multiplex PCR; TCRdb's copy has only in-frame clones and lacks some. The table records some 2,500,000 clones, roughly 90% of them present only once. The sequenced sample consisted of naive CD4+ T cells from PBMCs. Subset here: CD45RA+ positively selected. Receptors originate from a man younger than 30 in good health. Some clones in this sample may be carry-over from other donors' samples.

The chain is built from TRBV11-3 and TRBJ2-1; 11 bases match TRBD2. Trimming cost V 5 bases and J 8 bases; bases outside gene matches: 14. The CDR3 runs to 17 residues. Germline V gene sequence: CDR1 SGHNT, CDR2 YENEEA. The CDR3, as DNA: TGTGCCAGCAGCCCCGGACTAGCGGGTGCAAGTGGGTATGAGCAGTTCTTC. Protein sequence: CASSPGLAGASGYEQFF.

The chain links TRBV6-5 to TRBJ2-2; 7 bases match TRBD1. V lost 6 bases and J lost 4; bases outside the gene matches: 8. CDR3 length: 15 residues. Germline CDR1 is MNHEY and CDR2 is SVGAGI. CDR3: CASRDRAWGTGELFF. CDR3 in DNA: TGTGCCAGCAGAGACAGGGCGTGGGGCACCGGGGAGCTGTTTTTT.

The CDR3 DNA sequence: TGTGCCAGCAGCGAGGGGGCGAACACTGAAGCTTTCTTT. It codes for CASSEGANTEAFF. The J gene is TRBJ1-1, the V gene TRBV7-9, with 7 positions matching TRBD1. Germline CDR1 is SEHNR and CDR2 is FQNEAQ (reference sequence). This CDR3 region has 13 residues. V was pared by 5 bases and J by 1 base, with 1 base of the junction left unmatched.

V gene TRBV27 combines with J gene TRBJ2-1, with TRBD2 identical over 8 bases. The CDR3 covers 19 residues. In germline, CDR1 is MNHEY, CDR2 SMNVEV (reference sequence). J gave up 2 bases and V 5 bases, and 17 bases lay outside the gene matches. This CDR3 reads CASSIRILTSGRTYNEQFF. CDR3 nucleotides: TGTGCCAGCAGTATACGAATCCTAACTAGCGGACGGACCTACAATGAGCAGTTCTTC.

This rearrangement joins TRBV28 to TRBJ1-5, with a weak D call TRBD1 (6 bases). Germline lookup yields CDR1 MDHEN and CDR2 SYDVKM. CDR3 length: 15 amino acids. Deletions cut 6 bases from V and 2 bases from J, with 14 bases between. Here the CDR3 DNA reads TGTGCCAGCAGCCCTACAGGGTGGGGCAATCAGCCCCAGCATTTT. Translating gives CASSPTGWGNQPQHF.

CDR3 sequence (DNA): TGTGCCAGCAGTGAAGGGACAGTTAATTCACCCCTCCACTTT. Translated: CASSEGTVNSPLHF. The chain links TRBV2 to TRBJ1-6; D is possibly TRBD1 (6 bases). V shed 1 base and J shed 6 bases, with 7 bases lying between them. The CDR3 length is 14 residues. Germline lookup yields CDR1 SNHLY and CDR2 FYNNEI.

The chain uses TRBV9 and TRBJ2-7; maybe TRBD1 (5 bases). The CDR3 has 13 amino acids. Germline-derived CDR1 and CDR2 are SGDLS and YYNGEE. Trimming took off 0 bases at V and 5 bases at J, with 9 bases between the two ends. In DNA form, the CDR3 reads TGTGCCAGCAGCGTAGAGGGGTTTCACGAGCAGTACTTC. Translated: CASSVEGFHEQYF.

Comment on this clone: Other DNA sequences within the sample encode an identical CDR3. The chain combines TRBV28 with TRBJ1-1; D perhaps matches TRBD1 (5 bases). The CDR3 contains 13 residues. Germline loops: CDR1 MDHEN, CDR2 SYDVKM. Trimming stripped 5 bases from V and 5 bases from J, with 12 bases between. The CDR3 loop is CASSGGRGTEAFF. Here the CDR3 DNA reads TGTGCCAGCAGTGGAGGGCGGGGGACTGAAGCTTTCTTT. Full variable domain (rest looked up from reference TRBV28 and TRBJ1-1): DVKVTQSSRYLVKRTGEKVFLECVQDMDHENMFWYRQDPGLGLRLIYFSYDVKMKEKGDIPEGYSVSREKKERFSLILESASTNQTSMYLCASSGGRGTEAFFGQGTRLTVV.

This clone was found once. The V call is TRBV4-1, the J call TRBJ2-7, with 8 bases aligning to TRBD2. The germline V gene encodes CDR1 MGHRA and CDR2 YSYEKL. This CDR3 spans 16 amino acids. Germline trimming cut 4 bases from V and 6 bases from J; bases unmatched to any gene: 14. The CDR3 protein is CASSLAVQRESREQYF. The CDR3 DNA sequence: TGCGCCAGCAGCCTGGCCGTCCAGCGGGAGTCCCGCGAGCAGTACTTC.

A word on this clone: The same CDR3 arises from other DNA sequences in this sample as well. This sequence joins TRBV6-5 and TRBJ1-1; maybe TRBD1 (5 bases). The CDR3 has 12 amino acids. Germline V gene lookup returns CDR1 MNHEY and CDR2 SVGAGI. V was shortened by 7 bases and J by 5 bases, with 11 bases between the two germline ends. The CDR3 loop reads CASTGGGTEAFF. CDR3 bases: TGTGCCAGCACGGGGGGGGGAACTGAAGCTTTCTTT.

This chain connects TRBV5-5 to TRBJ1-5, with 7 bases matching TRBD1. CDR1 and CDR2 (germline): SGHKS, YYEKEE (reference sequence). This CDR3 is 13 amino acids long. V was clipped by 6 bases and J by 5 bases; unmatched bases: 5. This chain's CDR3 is CASNRGWDQPQHF. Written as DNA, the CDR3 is TGTGCCAGCAACAGGGGCTGGGATCAGCCCCAGCATTTT.

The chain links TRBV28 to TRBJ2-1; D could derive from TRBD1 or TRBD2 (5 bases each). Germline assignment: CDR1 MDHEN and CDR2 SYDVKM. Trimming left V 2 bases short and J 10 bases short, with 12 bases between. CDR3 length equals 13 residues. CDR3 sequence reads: CASSLQGRREQFF. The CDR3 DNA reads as TGTGCCAGCAGTTTACAGGGTAGGAGGGAGCAGTTCTTC.

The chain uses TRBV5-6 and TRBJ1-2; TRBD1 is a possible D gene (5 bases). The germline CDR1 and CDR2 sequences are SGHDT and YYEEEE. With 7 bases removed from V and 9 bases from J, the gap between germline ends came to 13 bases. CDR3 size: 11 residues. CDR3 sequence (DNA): TGTGCCAGCTCTTTTGGGGGTAGCTACACCTTC. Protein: CASSFGGSYTF.

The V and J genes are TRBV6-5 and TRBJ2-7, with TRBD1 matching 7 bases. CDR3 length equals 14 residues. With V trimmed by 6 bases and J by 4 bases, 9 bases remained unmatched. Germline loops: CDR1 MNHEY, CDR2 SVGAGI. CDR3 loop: CASRPRTGAYEQYF. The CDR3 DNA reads TGTGCCAGCAGGCCCCGGACAGGTGCATACGAGCAGTACTTC.

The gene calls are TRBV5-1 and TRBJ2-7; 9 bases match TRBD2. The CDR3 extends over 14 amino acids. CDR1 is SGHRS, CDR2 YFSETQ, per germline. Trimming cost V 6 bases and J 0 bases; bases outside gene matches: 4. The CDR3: CASTRSGGSYEQYF. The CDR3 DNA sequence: TGCGCCAGCACCCGTAGCGGGGGCTCCTACGAGCAGTACTTC.

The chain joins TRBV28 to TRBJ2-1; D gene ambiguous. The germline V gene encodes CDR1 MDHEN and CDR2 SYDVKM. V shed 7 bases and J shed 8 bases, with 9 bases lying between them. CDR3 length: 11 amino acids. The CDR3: CASMLSYEQFF. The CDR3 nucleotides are TGTGCCAGCATGCTTTCGTATGAGCAGTTCTTC.

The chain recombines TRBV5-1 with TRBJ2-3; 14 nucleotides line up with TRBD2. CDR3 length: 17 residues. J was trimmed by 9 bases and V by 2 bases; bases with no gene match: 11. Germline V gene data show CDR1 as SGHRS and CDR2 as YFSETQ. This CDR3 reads CASSFTGTSGGHRTQYF. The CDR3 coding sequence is TGCGCCAGCAGCTTTACCGGGACTAGCGGGGGCCATAGGACGCAGTATTTT.

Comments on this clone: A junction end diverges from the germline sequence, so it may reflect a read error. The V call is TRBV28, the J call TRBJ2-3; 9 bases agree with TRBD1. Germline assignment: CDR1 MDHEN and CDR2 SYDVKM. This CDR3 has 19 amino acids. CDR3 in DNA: TGTGCCAGCAGCTTATGGCCCTCTAGGACAGGGGAATATTTAGATACGCAGTATTTT. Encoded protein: CASSLWPSRTGEYLDTQYF.

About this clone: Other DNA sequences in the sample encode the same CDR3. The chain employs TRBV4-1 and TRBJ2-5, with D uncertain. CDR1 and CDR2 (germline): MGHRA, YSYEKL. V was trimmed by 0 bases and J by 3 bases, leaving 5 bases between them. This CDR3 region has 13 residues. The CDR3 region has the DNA TGCGCCAGCAGCCAAGATCGAGAAGAGACCCAGTACTTC. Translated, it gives CASSQDREETQYF.

This CDR3 is CASSLQGGSYEQYF. The CDR3 coding sequence is TGTGCCAGCAGCCTACAGGGGGGGTCCTACGAGCAGTACTTC. V is TRBV6-1 and J is TRBJ2-7; tentative D call: TRBD1 (8 bases). Trimming removed 6 bases from V and 1 base from J, with 13 bases in between. From germline, CDR1 is MNHNS and CDR2 SASEGT. The CDR3 loop spans 14 amino acids.

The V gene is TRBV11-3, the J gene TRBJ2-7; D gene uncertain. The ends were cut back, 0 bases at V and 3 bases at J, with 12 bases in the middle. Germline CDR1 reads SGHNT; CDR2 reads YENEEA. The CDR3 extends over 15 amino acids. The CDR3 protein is CASSLDKHNFYEQYF. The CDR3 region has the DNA TGTGCCAGCAGCTTAGATAAGCACAACTTCTACGAGCAGTACTTC. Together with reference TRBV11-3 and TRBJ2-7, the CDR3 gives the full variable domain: EAGVVQSPRYKIIEKKQPVAFWCNPISGHNTLYWYLQNLGQGPELLIRYENEEAVDDSQLPKDRFSAERLKGVDSTLKIQPAELGDSAVYLCASSLDKHNFYEQYFGPGTRLTVT.

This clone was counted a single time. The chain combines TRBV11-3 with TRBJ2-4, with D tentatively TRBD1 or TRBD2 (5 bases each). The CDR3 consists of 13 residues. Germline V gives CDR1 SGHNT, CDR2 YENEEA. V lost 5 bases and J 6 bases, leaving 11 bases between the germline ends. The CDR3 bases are TGTGCCAGCAGCGTGAGGGGTACAAACATTCAGTACTTC. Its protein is CASSVRGTNIQYF.

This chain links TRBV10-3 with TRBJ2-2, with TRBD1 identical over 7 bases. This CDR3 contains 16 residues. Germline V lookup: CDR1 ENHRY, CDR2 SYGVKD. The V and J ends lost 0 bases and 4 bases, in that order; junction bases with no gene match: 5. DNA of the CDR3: TGTGCCATCAGTGAGTCTGCGACAGGGTCCACCGGGGAGCTGTTTTTT. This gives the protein CAISESATGSTGELFF.

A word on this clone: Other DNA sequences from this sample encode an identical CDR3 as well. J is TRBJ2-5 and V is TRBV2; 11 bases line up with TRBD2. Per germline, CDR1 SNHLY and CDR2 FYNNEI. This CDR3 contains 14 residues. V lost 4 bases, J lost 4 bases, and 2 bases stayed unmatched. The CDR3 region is CASSGLAGGETQYF. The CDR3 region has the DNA TGTGCCAGCAGTGGCCTAGCGGGAGGAGAGACCCAGTACTTC. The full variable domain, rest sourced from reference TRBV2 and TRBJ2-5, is EPEVTQTPSHQVTQMGQEVILRCVPISNHLYFYWYRQILGQKVEFLVSFYNNEISEKSEIFDDQFSVERPDGSNFTLKIRSTKLEDSAMYFCASSGLAGGETQYFGPGTRLLVL.

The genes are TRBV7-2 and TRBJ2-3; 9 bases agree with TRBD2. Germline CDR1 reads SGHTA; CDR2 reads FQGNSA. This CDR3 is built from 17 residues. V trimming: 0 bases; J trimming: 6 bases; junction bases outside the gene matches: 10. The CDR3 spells CASSLAGTSRTTDTQYF. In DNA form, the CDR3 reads TGTGCCAGCAGCTTAGCGGGGACTAGCCGGACAACGGATACGCAGTATTTT.

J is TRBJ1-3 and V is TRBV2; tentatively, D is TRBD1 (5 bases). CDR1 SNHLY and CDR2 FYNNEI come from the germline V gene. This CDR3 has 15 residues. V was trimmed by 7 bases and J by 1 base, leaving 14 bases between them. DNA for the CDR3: TGTGCCAGCACCCGAGGGGCAGGGTCTGGAAACACCATATATTTT. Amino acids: CASTRGAGSGNTIYF.

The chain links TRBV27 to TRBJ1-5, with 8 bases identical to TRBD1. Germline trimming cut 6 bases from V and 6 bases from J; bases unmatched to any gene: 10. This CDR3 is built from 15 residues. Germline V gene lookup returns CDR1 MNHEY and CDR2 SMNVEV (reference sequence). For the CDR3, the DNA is TGTGCCAGCAGGAACCAGGGGGCTTGGGGTCAGCCCCAGCATTTT. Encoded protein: CASRNQGAWGQPQHF.

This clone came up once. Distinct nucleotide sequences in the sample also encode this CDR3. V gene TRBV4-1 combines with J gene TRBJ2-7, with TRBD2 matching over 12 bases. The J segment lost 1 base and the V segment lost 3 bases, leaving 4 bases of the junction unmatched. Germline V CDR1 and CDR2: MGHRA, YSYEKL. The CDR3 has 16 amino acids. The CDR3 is CASSQPTSGRSYEQYF. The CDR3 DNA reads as TGCGCCAGCAGCCAGCCCACTAGCGGGAGGTCCTACGAGCAGTACTTC.

The CDR3 DNA sequence: TGTGCCAGCAGCTTAAACCCAACGAAGGCCGGAGAGACCCAGTACTTC. Encoded protein: CASSLNPTKAGETQYF. The chain couples TRBV7-2 to TRBJ2-5, with D hard to call. Per germline, CDR1 SGHTA and CDR2 FQGNSA. The CDR3 is 16 amino acids. V dropped 2 bases and J dropped 4 bases, with 17 bases sitting between them.

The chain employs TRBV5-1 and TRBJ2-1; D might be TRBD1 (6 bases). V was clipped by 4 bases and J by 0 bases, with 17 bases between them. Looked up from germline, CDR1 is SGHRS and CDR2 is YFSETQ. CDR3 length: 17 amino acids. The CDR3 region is CASSLTPTGSSYNEQFF. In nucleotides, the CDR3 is TGCGCCAGCAGCCTCACTCCGACAGGCAGCTCCTACAATGAGCAGTTCTTC.

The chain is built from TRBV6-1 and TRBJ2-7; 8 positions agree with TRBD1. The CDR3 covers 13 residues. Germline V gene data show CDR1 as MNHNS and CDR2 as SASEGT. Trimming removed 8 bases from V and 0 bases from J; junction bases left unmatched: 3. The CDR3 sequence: CASRQGNSYEQYF. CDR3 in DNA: TGTGCCAGCCGACAGGGGAACTCCTACGAGCAGTACTTC.

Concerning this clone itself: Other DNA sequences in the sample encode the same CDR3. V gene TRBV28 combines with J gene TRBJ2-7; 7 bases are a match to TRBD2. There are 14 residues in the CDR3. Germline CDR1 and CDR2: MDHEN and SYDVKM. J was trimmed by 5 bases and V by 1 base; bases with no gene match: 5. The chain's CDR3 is CASSLSGGSHEQYF. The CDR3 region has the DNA TGTGCCAGCAGTTTATCGGGGGGATCCCACGAGCAGTACTTC.